A single count supports the clone carrying this T cell receptor (beta chain). The CDR3 length is 13 residues. The V segment lost 6 bases and the J segment 7 bases; nucleotides outside the gene matches: 7. In germline, CDR1 is SQVTM, CDR2 ANQGSEA. The protocol was immunoSEQ multiplex PCR, while the TCRdb copy is restricted to in-frame clones and leaves out a portion. There are 26,000 or so clones in the sample; 85% to 90% occur only once, and around 17% lies in the top ten. These data belong to a study of T cell changes during pregnancy in multiple sclerosis. The sequencing used CD8+ T cells from peripheral blood mononuclear cells, collected in the second trimester of pregnancy. The sequence was obtained from a female donor with multiple sclerosis, enrolled in a pregnancy study. The chain uses TRBV29-1 and TRBJ2-1, with TRBD2 identical over 9 bases. This chain's CDR3 is CSVFSGSGNEQFF. The CDR3 nucleotides are TGCAGCGTCTTTAGCGGGAGTGGAAATGAGCAGTTCTTC.